This TCR beta chain was obtained from a study of T cell responses to AZD1222 COVID-19 vaccine. General study findings and limits: Seropositivity was recorded at baseline in only a handful of AZD1222 recipients. Along spike, vaccine-associated CD4 TCRs were found throughout, with dominance at 160-218 and 743-854.

The CDR3 covers 15 residues. Trimming at V came to 5 bases and at J to 4 bases, leaving 7 bases not matched to a gene. Germline-derived CDR1 and CDR2 are MNHEY and SVGAGI. Profiling relied on immunoSEQ multiplex PCR, and the TCRdb table lists in-frame clones only, not all of them. The table includes about 110,000 clones, roughly 92% detected once. For this clone: Its antigen remains unidentified.

The chain carries TRBV6-5 and TRBJ2-2; 7 bases line up with TRBD2. This clonotype originated in an adult who received the AZD1222 COVID-19 vaccine. The sample here was peripheral blood, taken 28 days after the second AZD1222 dose. CDR3 sequence reads: CASSTIAGTTGELFF. DNA for the CDR3: TGTGCCAGCAGTACCATAGCGGGTACCACCGGGGAGCTGTTTTTT.